This T cell receptor (beta chain) was obtained from a study of CD8 T cells in ankylosing spondylitis. The CDR3 runs 16 residues. Germline values: CDR1 MNHEY, CDR2 SVGAGI. Between the trimmed V and J ends, which lost 4 bases and 6 bases, there was a span of 21 bases. In its sample, this clonotype was seen a few times. Its antigen is currently unknown. Researchers built TCR beta libraries using quantitative 5'-RACE with molecular barcodes. MiXCR was run by TCRdb on the 5' RACE reads, yielding one entry per CDR3 protein. The sample includes 130,000 or so distinct CDR3 sequences, roughly 17% seen only once; the top ten take around a third. Regarding the study as a whole: Blood of patients with ankylosing spondylitis appeared to be characterized by a TCR beta motif of eight highly homologous variants.

The receptor was derived from a male donor with ankylosing spondylitis. V is TRBV6-5 and J is TRBJ1-1; D is perhaps TRBD1 (5 bases). The sample taken for sequencing was blood, either unsorted or a sorted T cell fraction (not recorded which). Here the CDR3 reads CASSFSGLEGFAEAFF. For the CDR3, the DNA is TGTGCCAGCAGTTTTTCAGGGTTAGAGGGGTTCGCTGAAGCTTTCTTT.